This is a list of T cell receptor beta chains from one sample in a study of cytomegalovirus exposure and HLA in healthy donors. Clones were read by immunoSEQ multiplex PCR, and TCRdb kept only the in-frame ones, dropping some. The profile covers about 180,000 clones, with roughly 80% appearing a single time and more than 0.45% taken by the ten largest. The sequencing sample was made of PBMCs. These receptor sequences come from a woman aged 45-65 years in good health and CMV-seronegative. The CDR3 runs from the conserved cysteine through the conserved F or W. D genes are given only for firm matches. Not all rows give a size; the values are once, few, many and, for expanded clones, a class.

length	J	D	V	size	CDR3	DNA
17	TRBJ2-6	.	TRBV29-1	once	CSVERVAGFSGANVLTF	TGCAGCGTTGAGAGGGTAGCCGGTTTCTCTGGGGCCAACGTCCTGACTTTC
16	TRBJ2-3	TRBD1	TRBV10-1	.	CASSVSGGQGTDTQYF	TGCGCCAGCAGTGTTTCCGGGGGACAGGGCACAGATACGCAGTATTTT
15	TRBJ1-4	.	TRBV5-4	.	CASSPGLAFNEKLFF	TGTGCCAGCAGCCCAGGACTGGCTTTTAATGAAAAACTGTTTTTT
11	TRBJ2-2	.	TRBV28	.	CASMGGGELFF	TGTGCCAGCATGGGGGGCGGGGAGCTGTTTTTT
15	TRBJ2-5	.	TRBV5-1	.	CASSLGRSGSETQYF	TGCGCCAGCAGCTTAGGAAGGTCGGGGTCCGAGACCCAGTACTTC
17	TRBJ2-4	TRBD1	TRBV2	.	CASSEIGQGVRGDIQYF	TGTGCCAGCAGTGAAATTGGACAGGGGGTCAGGGGAGACATTCAGTACTTC
14	TRBJ2-7	TRBD1	TRBV27	few	CASSSGQVNHEQYF	TGTGCCAGCAGTTCGGGACAGGTAAACCACGAGCAGTACTTC
14	TRBJ2-7	.	TRBV7-2	.	CASSPSGAYSEQYF	TGTGCCAGCAGCCCTTCGGGAGCATACAGCGAGCAGTACTTC
18	TRBJ2-2	TRBD2	TRBV5-1	few	CASSTFGWSGGTTGELFF	TGCGCCAGCAGCACCTTCGGGTGGAGCGGGGGGACCACCGGGGAGCTGTTTTTT
14	TRBJ2-7	.	TRBV28	.	CASSFSSGTYEQYF	TGTGCCAGCAGTTTTTCCAGCGGTACCTACGAGCAGTACTTC
16	TRBJ2-1	TRBD2	TRBV27	.	CASSRFGSGGTDEQFF	TGTGCCAGCTCTAGATTCGGGAGCGGGGGAACGGATGAGCAGTTCTTC
14	TRBJ2-3	TRBD2	TRBV2	few	CASSRGLVADTQYF	TGTGCCAGCAGCCGAGGACTAGTAGCAGATACGCAGTATTTT
14	TRBJ1-2	.	TRBV29-1	few	CSATDSHTNYGYTF	TGCAGCGCAACCGACTCCCACACTAACTATGGCTACACCTTC
13	TRBJ1-1	.	TRBV9	.	CASSVIMNTEAFF	TGTGCCAGCAGCGTAATCATGAACACTGAAGCTTTCTTT
13	TRBJ2-7	.	TRBV5-1	once	CASSLTQGTEQYF	TGCGCCAGCAGCTTGACCCAGGGTACCGAGCAGTACTTC
15	TRBJ1-3	TRBD1	TRBV6-5	.	CASSLDRGKLNTIYF	TGTGCCAGCAGCCTCGACAGGGGGAAGTTAAACACCATATATTTT
16	TRBJ2-3	TRBD2	TRBV25-1	.	CASSGTLAERTDTQYF	TGTGCCAGCAGTGGGACACTAGCGGAAAGAACAGATACGCAGTATTTT
15	TRBJ1-2	.	TRBV4-3	.	CASSQDAQGGRGYTF	TGCGCCAGCAGCCAAGATGCCCAGGGCGGGAGAGGCTACACCTTC
16	TRBJ2-2	.	TRBV5-1	.	CASSLAGGANTGELFF	TGCGCCAGCAGCTTGGCCGGTGGAGCAAACACCGGGGAGCTGTTTTTT
16	TRBJ2-5	.	TRBV5-1	.	CASSLSAGPLGETQYF	TGCGCCAGCAGCTTGTCGGCGGGACCGTTGGGAGAGACCCAGTACTTC
15	TRBJ1-3	.	TRBV18	few	CASSPGASEGNTIYF	TGTGCCAGCTCCCCTGGGGCGTCCGAAGGAAACACCATATATTTT
18	TRBJ1-5	TRBD1	TRBV11-2	.	CASSWGTGGFYSNQPQHF	TGTGCCAGCAGCTGGGGGACAGGGGGATTTTATAGCAATCAGCCCCAGCATTTT
11	TRBJ2-5	.	TRBV11-2	.	CASSRQETQYF	TGTGCCAGCAGCCGTCAAGAGACCCAGTACTTC